This T cell receptor (beta chain) is drawn from a study of response to subunit inactivated influenza vaccine (dated by TCRdb to 2016 to 2019). About the study as a whole: Deep quantitative profiling of the T cell receptor repertoire was used in the study to follow responses to a trivalent subunit inactivated influenza vaccine. The study at large found these results: The authors proposed that each seasonal influenza vaccination may bring in only a limited number of new T cells.

The library was made by RT-PCR. Sequencing was performed on an Illumina HiSeq 2500. Using fastp at Q25 and MiXCR, TCRdb reprocessed the public reads and kept productive beta chains. Rows with one shared CDR3 protein collapse into an entry with the most common genes and DNA. The sample profile shows about 700,000 distinct CDR3 sequences; 15% to 17% of them were found once. The ten largest clones represent 11% of the sample. For this chain, trimming is 0 bases at the V end and 5 bases at the J end, and the number of junction bases without a gene match is 3. Taken from the germline V gene, the CDR1 and CDR2 loops are KGHSH and LQKENI. Measured from the cysteine to the phenylalanine, the CDR3 is 14 residues long. Of all the DNA, just the CDR3 is kept, 42 bases in frame from base 1. This clonotype was counted only a few times. The clone's antigen remains unknown. The record has no base qualities; no much larger clone is one base away.

Sequences were derived from PBMCs from blood, sampled 11 to 12 days after vaccination. The sequence is built from TRBV18 and TRBJ2-5, with 7 bases in between that match TRBD1. This clonotype originated in a man aged 45-65 years who received an inactivated influenza vaccine. Donor details come from another sample of the same person, matched by shared clones. The CDR3 has the sequence CASSPPTGSETQYF. The DNA sequence follows: TGTGCCAGCTCACCACCGACAGGGTCGGAGACCCAGTACTTC.